The rows below give T cell receptor beta chains drawn from one sample of a study of blood T cell repertoires in COVID-19. Here immunoSEQ multiplex PCR was the method, and the copy in TCRdb shows in-frame clones only, minus some. The sample lists 300,000 to 350,000 clones; 90% were seen once. Material for sequencing was peripheral blood. The receptors here all came from a woman aged 25-40 years with COVID-19, enrolled during active disease. Both conserved end residues are part of each CDR3. The D gene is left open where the match is weak. The listing skips clone size in some rows; elsewhere it reads once, few, many or a size class.

v_gene: TRBV19
d_gene: .
j_gene: TRBJ1-5
abundance: .
CDR3nt: TGTGCCAGTAGTTTGTACAGGGAGAATCAGCCCCAGCATTTT
CDR3aa: CASSLYRENQPQHF

v_gene: TRBV30
d_gene: TRBD1
j_gene: TRBJ1-4
abundance: .
CDR3nt: TGTGCCTGGGGACAGGGAGAAAAACTGTTTTTT
CDR3aa: CAWGQGEKLFF

v_gene: TRBV23-1
d_gene: TRBD1
j_gene: TRBJ1-2
abundance: .
CDR3nt: TGCGCCAGCAGTCCACGTCTAAAACGAGCAGGGGGCATTGGCTACACCTTC
CDR3aa: CASSPRLKRAGGIGYTF

v_gene: TRBV27
d_gene: .
j_gene: TRBJ1-1
abundance: .
CDR3nt: TGTGCCAGCAGTCTCAACAGGGTCGAAACTGAAGCTTTCTTT
CDR3aa: CASSLNRVETEAFF

v_gene: TRBV5-5
d_gene: .
j_gene: TRBJ1-5
abundance: .
CDR3nt: TGTGCCAGCAGCTTAGGTGACAGTTCCAATCAGCCCCAGCATTTT
CDR3aa: CASSLGDSSNQPQHF

v_gene: TRBV5-4
d_gene: .
j_gene: TRBJ1-6
abundance: .
CDR3nt: TGTGCCAGCAGCTTGGGGACAGTCAATTCACCCCTCCACTTT
CDR3aa: CASSLGTVNSPLHF

v_gene: TRBV19
d_gene: TRBD1
j_gene: TRBJ1-4
abundance: .
CDR3nt: TGTGCCAGTAGTATGTATTCTGGACAGGGTGAAAAACTGTTTTTT
CDR3aa: CASSMYSGQGEKLFF

v_gene: TRBV5-6
d_gene: .
j_gene: TRBJ1-4
abundance: .
CDR3nt: TGTGCCAGCAGCTTGGAAGGCGGGAATTATGAAAAACTGTTTTTT
CDR3aa: CASSLEGGNYEKLFF

v_gene: TRBV5-1
d_gene: .
j_gene: TRBJ1-3
abundance: .
CDR3nt: TGCGCCAGCAGCTTGGTCGGGGGGCAGGAACGAAACACCATATATTTT
CDR3aa: CASSLVGGQERNTIYF

v_gene: TRBV10-3
d_gene: TRBD1
j_gene: TRBJ1-2
abundance: .
CDR3nt: TGTGCCATCAGTGAAGTGGACAGGGGAGAGGGTGGCTACACCTTC
CDR3aa: CAISEVDRGEGGYTF

v_gene: TRBV11-2
d_gene: .
j_gene: TRBJ1-1
abundance: .
CDR3nt: TGTGCCAGCAGCTTATTGCGGCAGTCGAACACTGAAGCTTTCTTT
CDR3aa: CASSLLRQSNTEAFF

v_gene: TRBV4-2
d_gene: .
j_gene: TRBJ1-5
abundance: .
CDR3nt: TGTGCCAGCAGCCTAGACGGGAGCAATCAGCCCCAGCATTTT
CDR3aa: CASSLDGSNQPQHF

v_gene: TRBV11-2
d_gene: TRBD2
j_gene: TRBJ2-5
abundance: .
CDR3nt: TGTGCCAGCAGCCAAGGTGGACTAGTCGGCGAGACCCAGTACTTC
CDR3aa: CASSQGGLVGETQYF

v_gene: TRBV6-5
d_gene: .
j_gene: TRBJ2-5
abundance: .
CDR3nt: TGTGCCAGCAGTTTTGGGGGCGCGGAGACCCAGTACTTC
CDR3aa: CASSFGGAETQYF

v_gene: TRBV5-4
d_gene: TRBD2
j_gene: TRBJ2-2
abundance: once
CDR3nt: TGTGCCAGCAGCCGGGGACTAGCGGGAGTATCCACCGGGGAGCTGTTTTTT
CDR3aa: CASSRGLAGVSTGELFF

v_gene: TRBV18
d_gene: .
j_gene: TRBJ1-2
abundance: .
CDR3nt: TGTGCCAGCTCACCCGGCGGTGCTAACTATGGCTACACCTTC
CDR3aa: CASSPGGANYGYTF

v_gene: TRBV6-2/TRBV6-3
d_gene: TRBD1
j_gene: TRBJ1-6
abundance: .
CDR3nt: TGTGCCAGCAGTCAGGGGGTCAGACAGTTCTCCTATAATTCACCCCTCCACTTT
CDR3aa: CASSQGVRQFSYNSPLHF

v_gene: TRBV5-6
d_gene: .
j_gene: TRBJ2-5
abundance: .
CDR3nt: TGTGCCAGCAGCATCGCTGGACAGCACCAAGAGACCCAGTACTTC
CDR3aa: CASSIAGQHQETQYF